The clone carrying this T cell receptor (beta chain) was recorded only once. The antigen is not known. The library was built from about 0.4 ug RNA with molecular barcoded adaptors for alpha/delta and beta/gamma chains. One entry per CDR3 protein results from TCRdb running MiXCR on the reads. The table includes over 45,000 distinct CDR3 sequences, roughly 12% detected once. The sample is drawn from a study of read filtering for tumor transcriptome and immune sequencing. Trimming removed 1 base from V and 4 bases from J; junction bases left unmatched: 5. Germline CDR1 and CDR2: SGHTA and FQGTGA. The CDR3 loop spans 16 amino acids. General study findings and limits: This fraction held mixed bone marrow immune cells after CD138-negative sorting.

The chain joins TRBV7-3 to TRBJ2-1; 9 nucleotides agree with TRBD2. Material for sequencing was a population of CD138-negative cells sorted from bone marrow. The TCR comes from a donor aged 40 or over with multiple myeloma. The CDR3 coding sequence is TGTGCCAGCAGCTTAAATGCGGGAGGGGGATACAATGAGCAGTTCTTC. It specifies CASSLNAGGGYNEQFF.